This entry features one T cell receptor beta chain sequence. Its antigen remains unidentified. V was cut by 2 bases and J by 8 bases, with 15 bases left in between. CDR3 size: 15 residues. CDR1 and CDR2 from the germline V gene are SGHAT and FQNNGV. Cyclophosphamide on days +3 and +4 followed busulfan-fludarabine conditioning and a marrow graft. The sample is drawn from a study of T cells after posttransplantation cyclophosphamide. Study-wide results and caveats: Recipient CMV seropositivity and CMV reactivation strongly tracked TRB clonality. Skin or GI-infiltrating T cells shared few TRB sequences with blood.

Some clones are missing from TCRdb's copy, which holds only in-frame ones; the method was immunoSEQ multiplex PCR. The sample lists about 12,000 clones, around 2.1% seen once, with roughly 15% in the top ten. The sequenced sample was PBMCs, obtained after allogeneic stem cell transplant with posttransplant cyclophosphamide. The rearrangement uses TRBV11-2 and TRBJ1-4, with D hard to call. This receptor was identified in a male patient in his 30s who received an allogeneic stem cell transplant from a related donor, was CMV-positive, and had no GVHD. Some T cells may be provided by the graft donor. CDR3 residues: CASSLNPAGGEKLFF. In DNA form, the CDR3 reads TGTGCCAGCAGCTTAAATCCGGCAGGCGGGGAAAAACTGTTTTTT.